This is a list of T cell receptor beta chains from one sample in a study of T-cell reconstitution after alpha-beta-depleted transplantation in children. TCRdb reprocessed the PCR reads via MiXCR and lists one record per CDR3 protein. The sample carries just over 350,000 distinct CDR3 sequences, approximately 12% recorded once. Specimen: PBMCs, collected from the stem cell graft. These receptors all stem from a human donor who donated a stem cell graft to a child with Fanconi anemia. CDR3s include the opening cysteine and the closing phenylalanine or tryptophan. Each record gives: clone size, D gene, V gene, J gene, CDR3 DNA, CDR3 protein. The D gene is left open where the match is weak. The size entry is marked missing in some rows and otherwise reads once, few, many or a size class.

abundance: few; d_gene: TRBD1; v_gene: TRBV10-3; j_gene: TRBJ2-1; CDR3nt: TGTGCCATCAGTGATGGGACAGTAACGGAGCAGTTCTTC; CDR3aa: CAISDGTVTEQFF
abundance: .; d_gene: .; v_gene: TRBV7-2; j_gene: TRBJ2-2; CDR3nt: TGTGCCACCAGCTTAGGGCCCATTCGGGCGGGGACGAACACCGGGGAGCTGTTTTTT; CDR3aa: CATSLGPIRAGTNTGELFF
abundance: few; d_gene: TRBD1; v_gene: TRBV12-3/TRBV12-4; j_gene: TRBJ1-5; CDR3nt: TGTGCCAGCAGCCCGACAGGGGGTCGCAATCAGCCCCAGCATTTT; CDR3aa: CASSPTGGRNQPQHF
abundance: few; d_gene: TRBD2; v_gene: TRBV5-5; j_gene: TRBJ2-1; CDR3nt: TGTGCCAGCAGCTTGGCACTAGCGAGCTCCTACAATGAGCAGTTCTTC; CDR3aa: CASSLALASSYNEQFF
abundance: few; d_gene: .; v_gene: TRBV4-3; j_gene: TRBJ2-3; CDR3nt: TGCGCCAGCAGCCCGCGGGTAGACCCTCCCACAGATACGCAGTATTTT; CDR3aa: CASSPRVDPPTDTQYF
abundance: .; d_gene: TRBD1; v_gene: TRBV9; j_gene: TRBJ2-6; CDR3nt: TGTGCCAGCAGCGTAGAAGTTACAGGGGGAATCTCTGGGGCCAACGTCCTGACTTTC; CDR3aa: CASSVEVTGGISGANVLTF
abundance: .; d_gene: .; v_gene: TRBV28; j_gene: TRBJ1-6; CDR3nt: TGTGCCAGCGGGTTGGGCAGATATGGTTCACCCCTCCACTTT; CDR3aa: CASGLGRYGSPLHF
abundance: few; d_gene: .; v_gene: TRBV5-1; j_gene: TRBJ2-1; CDR3nt: TGCGCCAGCAGCTTGGTAGGGACCCTCAATGAGCAGTTCTTC; CDR3aa: CASSLVGTLNEQFF
abundance: few; d_gene: .; v_gene: TRBV18; j_gene: TRBJ1-5; CDR3nt: TGTGCCAGCTCGGTAATGGAGGCTCCGGGGCCCCAGCATTTT; CDR3aa: CASSVMEAPGPQHF
abundance: many; d_gene: .; v_gene: TRBV6-1; j_gene: TRBJ2-3; CDR3nt: TGTGCCAGCAGGGGGACGGGCACAGATACGCAGTATTTT; CDR3aa: CASRGTGTDTQYF
abundance: .; d_gene: .; v_gene: TRBV4-1; j_gene: TRBJ1-3; CDR3nt: TGCGCCAGCAGCCAAGTATACGGGGTTGGAAACACCATATATTTT; CDR3aa: CASSQVYGVGNTIYF
abundance: few; d_gene: TRBD1; v_gene: TRBV18; j_gene: TRBJ1-5; CDR3nt: TGTGCCAGCTCACCGGACAGGGTAAATCAGCCCCAGCATTTT; CDR3aa: CASSPDRVNQPQHF
abundance: .; d_gene: TRBD1; v_gene: TRBV27; j_gene: TRBJ2-1; CDR3nt: TGTGCCAACAGTACATTATGGGGACAGGGAGGAAAAGAGCAGTTCTTC; CDR3aa: CANSTLWGQGGKEQFF
abundance: few; d_gene: TRBD1; v_gene: TRBV2; j_gene: TRBJ1-5; CDR3nt: TGTGCCAGCAGTGGGGTCGGACAGGGAAGCAATCAGCCCCAGCATTTT; CDR3aa: CASSGVGQGSNQPQHF
abundance: few; d_gene: .; v_gene: TRBV12-3/TRBV12-4; j_gene: TRBJ2-3; CDR3nt: TGTGCCAGCAGTTTGGACGGTGGGGATTGGGCAGATACGCAGTATTTT; CDR3aa: CASSLDGGDWADTQYF
abundance: many; d_gene: .; v_gene: TRBV6-1; j_gene: TRBJ1-5; CDR3nt: TGTGCCAGCAGCCCGCAGGTCAATCAGCCCCAGCATTTT; CDR3aa: CASSPQVNQPQHF